This T cell receptor beta chain comes out of a study of shared clonotypes between healthy human individuals. Notes on the study in general: Several donors shared 4.5% to 6.5% of their naive CD4 clonotypes.

In the naive CD8 group, cells lacked CD45RO and were positively selected for CCR7, so terminally differentiated effector memory CD45RA+ cells were left out. Of note for this clone: The antigen remains unidentified.

Clones were read by immunoSEQ multiplex PCR, and TCRdb kept only the in-frame ones, dropping some. The table lists 1.5 million to 2.5 million clones, 85% to 95% of them singletons, with 1% to 1.5% in the top ten. Sequencing used naive CD8+ T cells sorted from blood. This TCR derives from a man aged 18 to 29 in good health.

CDR3 residues: CASSEGGASMTQYF. Written as DNA, the CDR3 is TGTGCCAGCAGTGAAGGGGGGGCCTCGATGACCCAGTACTTC. The chain employs TRBV2 and TRBJ2-5; D may be TRBD1 or TRBD2 (6 bases each). The germline V gene has CDR1 SNHLY and CDR2 FYNNEI. V was shortened by 1 base and J by 7 bases, with 13 bases between the two germline ends. The CDR3 has 14 residues. Variable domain in full (rest from reference TRBV2 and TRBJ2-5): EPEVTQTPSHQVTQMGQEVILRCVPISNHLYFYWYRQILGQKVEFLVSFYNNEISEKSEIFDDQFSVERPDGSNFTLKIRSTKLEDSAMYFCASSEGGASMTQYFGPGTRLLVL.